Shown below are 10 T cell receptor beta chains from a single sample sequenced in a study of human T cells and chemical hapten exposure. The time point is: patch test 3, about 24 weeks after DPC sensitization. The treatment here: therapeutic diphenylcyclopropenone sensitization with weekly scalp DPC. Each CDR3 protein gets one entry after TCRdb re-called the RACE reads with MiXCR. The sample includes about 97,000 distinct CDR3 sequences, 25% to 30% seen only once; the top ten take 9% to 12%. The source was whole blood, collected in connection with sensitization to the hapten diphenylcyclopropenone (DPC). These receptors were collected from a man aged 40-49 years with alopecia areata. Some clones in this sample may be carry-over from other donors' samples.

This chain links TRBV5-1 with TRBJ2-6; D unclear. Trimming pared 2 bases from V and 0 bases from J, leaving 3 bases between. This CDR3 comprises 14 residues. Germline V gene sequence: CDR1 SGHRS, CDR2 YFSETQ. The CDR3 DNA is TGCGCCAGCAGCTTCTACTCTGGGGCCAACGTCCTGACTTTC. Amino acid sequence: CASSFYSGANVLTF.

This clonotype has a handful of counts. V usage is TRBV6-5 and J usage is TRBJ2-4; D is perhaps TRBD2 (6 bases). Germline V gene lookup returns CDR1 MNHEY and CDR2 SVGAGI. The ends were cut back, 2 bases at V and 2 bases at J, with 13 bases in the middle. This CDR3 is built from 16 residues. The CDR3 bases are TGTGCCAGCAGTTACGGTCGGGAGCATCCCAAAAACATTCAGTACTTC. Protein product: CASSYGREHPKNIQYF.

The chain recombines TRBV9 with TRBJ1-4, with D maybe TRBD1 (6 bases). V was trimmed by 2 bases and J by 8 bases, leaving 16 bases between them. The germline V gene encodes CDR1 SGDLS and CDR2 YYNGEE. The CDR3 is 15 residues long. Here the CDR3 DNA reads TGTGCCAGCAGCGTGCAAGGGGGTTCAGGGGAAAAACTGTTTTTT. As protein: CASSVQGGSGEKLFF.

The chain employs TRBV3-1 and TRBJ2-2; 8 nucleotides line up with TRBD1. The CDR3 runs to 13 residues. CDR1 and CDR2 (germline): LGHDT, YNNKEL (reference sequence). With V trimmed by 6 bases and J by 7 bases, 4 bases remained unmatched. The DNA of the CDR3 is TGTGCCAGCAGGACAGGGGCGGGCGGGGAGCTGTTTTTT. As protein: CASRTGAGGELFF.

The table lists this clonotype with a few counts. The V and J genes are TRBV28 and TRBJ1-3; D gene uncertain. V lost 8 bases to trimming and J lost 4 bases, with 12 bases between them. The CDR3 contains 13 residues. CDR1 is MDHEN and CDR2 is SYDVKM in the germline V gene. CDR3 loop: CASEEAGGNTIYF. CDR3 in DNA: TGTGCCAGCGAGGAGGCCGGAGGAAACACCATATATTTT.

The J gene is TRBJ1-4, the V gene TRBV5-1, with 8 bases that match TRBD1. CDR3 length equals 15 residues. V was clipped by 4 bases and J by 7 bases; unmatched bases: 9. CDR1 and CDR2 (germline): SGHRS, YFSETQ. The CDR3 here is CASSIGQGKGEKLFF. In nucleotides, the CDR3 is TGCGCCAGCAGCATAGGACAGGGAAAGGGTGAAAAACTGTTTTTT. Full variable domain (rest looked up from reference TRBV5-1 and TRBJ1-4): KAGVTQTPRYLIKTRGQQVTLSCSPISGHRSVSWYQQTPGQGLQFLFEYFSETQRNKGNFPGRFSGRQFSNSRSEMNVSTLELGDSALYLCASSIGQGKGEKLFFGSGTQLSVL.

The chain joins TRBV18 to TRBJ2-3; D ambiguous. Trimming left V 3 bases short and J 0 bases short, with 10 bases between. CDR3 size: 15 residues. From germline, CDR1 is KGHSH and CDR2 LQKENI. Written as DNA, the CDR3 is TGTGCCAGCTCACCGCGGACCCCTAGCACAGATACGCAGTATTTT. Translation: CASSPRTPSTDTQYF. Complete variable domain (other parts from reference TRBV18 and TRBJ2-3): NAGVMQNPRHLVRRRGQEARLRCSPMKGHSHVYWYRQLPEEGLKFMVYLQKENIIDESGMPKERFSAEFPKEGPSILRIQQVVRGDSAAYFCASSPRTPSTDTQYFGPGTRLTVL.

The gene calls are TRBV7-8 and TRBJ2-7, with 9 bases matching TRBD2. The CDR3 is 13 amino acids. Germline V gene lookup returns CDR1 SGHVS and CDR2 FQNEAQ. Losses at the gene ends were 4 bases for V and 4 bases for J; bases not matched to a gene: 2. CDR3 sequence (DNA): TGTGCCAGCAGCTCAGCGGGAGGATACGAGCAGTACTTC. Translation: CASSSAGGYEQYF.

This clonotype was counted only a few times. The CDR3 protein is CASSLLGVDSYEQYF. Written as DNA, the CDR3 is TGTGCCAGCAGTTTATTGGGGGTCGACTCCTACGAGCAGTACTTC. The genes are TRBV27 and TRBJ2-7; D may match TRBD1 or TRBD2 (5 bases each). Germline V gene sequence: CDR1 MNHEY, CDR2 SMNVEV (reference sequence). This CDR3 region has 15 residues. Trimming removed 1 base at V and 0 bases at J, with 10 bases between.

This rearrangement joins TRBV9 to TRBJ1-6, with D unclear. The V end lost 0 bases, the J end lost 9 bases, and 7 bases lay between the germline ends. This CDR3 contains 13 residues. Per the germline V gene, CDR1 is SGDLS and CDR2 is YYNGEE. CDR3 residues: CASSVEVRSPLHF. The DNA of the CDR3 is TGTGCCAGCAGCGTAGAAGTCCGTTCACCCCTCCACTTT.